This entry is about one T cell receptor beta chain. There are many counts of this clonotype. Its antigen specificity is not known. No qualities accompany the bases; no much larger clone lies one base away. This specimen belongs to a study of T cell repertoires in cytomegalovirus infection (dated by TCRdb to between 2017 and 2020). Some background on the complete study: Because public TCR beta signatures pointed to carriage of CMV infection together with the matching HLA type, the HLA type of each donor mattered for the analysis. Paper-wide results and their limitations: The ex vivo response was dominated by HLA-C-restricted CMV-specific TCR beta clonotypes, and the single most frequent clonotype in two of eight donors was supplied by these HLA-C-restricted clonotypes. Carriers of CMV infection plus the relevant HLA type were discriminated by the cumulative frequency of public TCR beta family members in the study cohort and in an independent 352-donor cohort.

Instrument on record: Illumina HiSeq 1500. Starting from the raw public reads, TCRdb applied fastp trimming at Q25, assembled clones with MiXCR and retained in-frame beta chains. Every CDR3 protein is listed once, alongside the most common genes and DNA of its rows. This sample is represented by 400,000 to 550,000 distinct CDR3 sequences; 10% to 12% of them were singletons. The top ten hold roughly 10% of the sample. The sample consisted of PBMCs. The receptor was derived from a human donor in good health (CMV status not recorded). Some clones in this sample may be carry-over from other donors' samples.

The CDR3 loop reads CASSSPTDTQYF. The base sequence is TGTGCCAGCAGTTCCCCCACAGATACGCAGTATTTT. The rearranged chain carries TRBV12-3 or TRBV12-4 and TRBJ2-3, with the D gene not clear enough to name. There are 12 amino acids in the CDR3, from cysteine to phenylalanine inclusive. The only DNA kept is the CDR3, 36 bases in frame from the first base. The trim is 4 bases for V and 2 bases for J, with a gap of 4 bases between the germline ends.